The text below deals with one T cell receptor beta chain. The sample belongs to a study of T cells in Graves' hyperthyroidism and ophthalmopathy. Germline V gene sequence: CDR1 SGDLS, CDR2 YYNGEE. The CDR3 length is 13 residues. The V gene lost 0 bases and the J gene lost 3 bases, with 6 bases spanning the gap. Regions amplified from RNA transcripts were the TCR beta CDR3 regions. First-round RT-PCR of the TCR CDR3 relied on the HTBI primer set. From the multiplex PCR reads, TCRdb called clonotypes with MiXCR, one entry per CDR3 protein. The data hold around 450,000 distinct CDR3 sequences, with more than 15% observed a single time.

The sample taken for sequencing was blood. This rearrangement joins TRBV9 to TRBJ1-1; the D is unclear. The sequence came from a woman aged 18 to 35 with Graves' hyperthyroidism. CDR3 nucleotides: TGTGCCAGCAGCGTAGAGGCGGACACTGAAGCTTTCTTT. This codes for CASSVEADTEAFF.